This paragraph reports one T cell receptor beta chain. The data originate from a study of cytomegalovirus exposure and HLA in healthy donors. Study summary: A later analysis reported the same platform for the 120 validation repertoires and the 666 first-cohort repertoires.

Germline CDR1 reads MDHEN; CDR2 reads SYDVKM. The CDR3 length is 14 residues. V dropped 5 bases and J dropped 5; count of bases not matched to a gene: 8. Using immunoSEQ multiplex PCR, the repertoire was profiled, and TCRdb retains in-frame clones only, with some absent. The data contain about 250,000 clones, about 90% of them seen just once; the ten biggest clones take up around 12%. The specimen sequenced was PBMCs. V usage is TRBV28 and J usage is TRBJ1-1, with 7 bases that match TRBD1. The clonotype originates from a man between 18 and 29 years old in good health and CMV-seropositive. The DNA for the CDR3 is TGTGCCAGCAGTAGAGGGGGCGCGAGGACTGAAGCTTTCTTT. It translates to CASSRGGARTEAFF.